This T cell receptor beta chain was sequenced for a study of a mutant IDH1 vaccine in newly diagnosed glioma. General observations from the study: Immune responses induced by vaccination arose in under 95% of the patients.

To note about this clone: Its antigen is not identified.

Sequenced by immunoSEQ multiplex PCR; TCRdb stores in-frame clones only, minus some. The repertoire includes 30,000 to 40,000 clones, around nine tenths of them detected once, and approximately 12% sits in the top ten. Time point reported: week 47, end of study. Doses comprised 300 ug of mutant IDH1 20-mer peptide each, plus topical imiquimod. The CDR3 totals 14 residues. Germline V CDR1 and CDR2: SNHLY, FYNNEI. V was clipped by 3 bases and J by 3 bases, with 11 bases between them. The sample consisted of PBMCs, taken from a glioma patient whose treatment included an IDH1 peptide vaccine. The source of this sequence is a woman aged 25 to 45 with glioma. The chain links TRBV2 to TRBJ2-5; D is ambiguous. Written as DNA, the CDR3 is TGTGCCAGCAGTGATGATAGCCAGGAAGAGACCCAGTACTTC. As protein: CASSDDSQEETQYF.